The 9 T cell receptor beta chains below come from one sample, sequenced in a study of blood T cell repertoires in COVID-19. Sequencing was performed with immunoSEQ multiplex PCR; in TCRdb, only in-frame clones are kept and a portion is missing. The table records about 70,000 clones, approximately 77% of them present only once. Material for sequencing was peripheral blood. Receptors originate from a woman in her 70s with acute or convalescent COVID-19.

This chain uses TRBV28 with TRBJ1-6, with D tentatively TRBD1 (5 bases). The CDR3 consists of 16 residues. Germline CDR1 MDHEN, CDR2 SYDVKM. Trimming took off 2 bases at V and 4 bases at J, with 12 bases between the two ends. CDR3 residues: CASSLGAGFYNSPLHF. The CDR3 DNA reads as TGTGCCAGCAGTTTAGGGGCAGGTTTTTATAATTCACCCCTCCACTTT. Looking up the rest from reference TRBV28 and TRBJ1-6 gives the full variable domain: DVKVTQSSRYLVKRTGEKVFLECVQDMDHENMFWYRQDPGLGLRLIYFSYDVKMKEKGDIPEGYSVSREKKERFSLILESASTNQTSMYLCASSLGAGFYNSPLHFGNGTRLTVT.

The chain joins TRBV7-2 to TRBJ1-3; no reliable D call. Germline V gene data show CDR1 as SGHTA and CDR2 as FQGNSA. The CDR3 totals 16 residues. V dropped 4 bases and J dropped 1 base, with 14 bases sitting between them. The CDR3 region has the DNA TGTGCCAGCAGCTCGCTGCCAGCGAGTTCTGGAAACACCATATATTTT. Protein product: CASSSLPASSGNTIYF.

The rearrangement uses TRBV5-4 and TRBJ1-2; 7 bases are a match to TRBD1. The CDR3 totals 15 residues. J gave up 1 base and V 4 bases, and 7 bases lay outside the gene matches. Germline V gene lookup returns CDR1 SGHNT and CDR2 YYREEE (reference sequence). The CDR3 DNA reads as TGTGCCAGCAGCATTGGGACAGAGTATAACTATGGCTACACCTTC. It is translated as CASSIGTEYNYGYTF. The full variable domain, in which reference TRBV5-4 and TRBJ1-2 provide the parts outside the CDR3, is ETGVTQSPTHLIKTRGQQVTLRCSSQSGHNTVSWYQQALGQGPQFIFQYYREEENGRGNFPPRFSGLQFPNYSSELNVNALELDDSALYLCASSIGTEYNYGYTFGSGTRLTVV.

The rearrangement uses TRBV12-3 or TRBV12-4 and TRBJ1-1; D uncertain. This CDR3 has 11 residues. The ends were cut back, 2 bases at V and 10 bases at J, with 8 bases in the middle. Here the CDR3 DNA reads TGTGCCAGCAGTTTAACTATAGGAGCTTTCTTT. Translation gives CASSLTIGAFF.

The V call is TRBV10-3, the J call TRBJ1-1; TRBD1 aligns across 11 bases. J gave up 7 bases and V 11 bases, and 9 bases lay outside the gene matches. The CDR3 totals 13 residues. The germline gives CDR1 ENHRY, CDR2 SYGVKD. CDR3 loop: CASHGGTGGEAFF. The DNA for the CDR3 is TGTGCCTCACATGGGGGGACAGGGGGTGAAGCTTTCTTT.

The CDR3, as DNA: TGCGCCAGCAGCCGGGACAGGGGAACTGAAGCTTTCTTT. As protein: CASSRDRGTEAFF. V gene TRBV10-1 combines with J gene TRBJ1-1; 10 nucleotides match TRBD1. Germline CDR1 and CDR2: WNHNN and SYGVQD (reference sequence). Germline trimming cut 6 bases from V and 5 bases from J; bases unmatched to any gene: 3. There are 13 residues in the CDR3.

V gene TRBV6-9 combines with J gene TRBJ2-6, with D possibly being TRBD1 (6 bases). There are 19 residues in the CDR3. Germline lookup yields CDR1 MNHGY and CDR2 SVAAGI. Deletions cut 10 bases from V and 0 bases from J, with 25 bases between. In nucleotides, the CDR3 is TGTGCCACTAGACCCCTGGGACACCTCCCCCCCTCTGGGGCCAACGTCCTGACTTTC. Protein sequence: CATRPLGHLPPSGANVLTF.

The chain is built from TRBV5-1 and TRBJ2-1; 12 bases are shared with TRBD2. The CDR3 is 19 residues long. With 4 bases clipped from V and 1 base from J, the junction kept 12 bases outside the gene matches. CDR1 SGHRS and CDR2 YFSETQ come from the germline V gene. CDR3 bases: TGCGCCAGCAGCGTGGATGGGCTAGCGGGAGGGTTTTCCTACAATGAGCAGTTCTTC. This gives the protein CASSVDGLAGGFSYNEQFF.

This chain connects TRBV6-1 to TRBJ1-5, with D possibly being TRBD1 (5 bases). The germline V gene encodes CDR1 MNHNS and CDR2 SASEGT. V lost 3 bases, J lost 3 bases, and 9 bases lay in between. This CDR3 contains 14 residues. CDR3: CASSDNRLNQPQHF. In DNA form, the CDR3 reads TGTGCCAGCAGTGACAACAGGCTCAATCAGCCCCAGCATTTT.